A single sample is the source of the 4 T cell receptor beta chains below, sequenced in a study of blood T cell repertoires in COVID-19. The protocol was immunoSEQ multiplex PCR, while the TCRdb copy is restricted to in-frame clones and leaves out a portion. The data hold fewer than 450,000 clones, with roughly 88% observed a single time. Sequenced material: peripheral blood. These receptors all stem from a woman in her 50s with COVID-19, enrolled during active disease.

Here the CDR3 DNA reads TGCGCCAGCAGCGTATCCCCGGGACAGGGCTACGAGCAGTACTTC. It codes for CASSVSPGQGYEQYF. This sequence joins TRBV5-1 and TRBJ2-7, with TRBD1 matching 9 bases. The CDR3 has 15 residues. V shed 4 bases and J 3 bases; nucleotides not matched to a gene: 8. Germline V gene sequence: CDR1 SGHRS, CDR2 YFSETQ.

The chain is built from TRBV11-3 and TRBJ2-5; weak D call: TRBD2 (6 bases). V dropped 7 bases and J dropped 2 bases, with 17 bases sitting between them. Germline V gene lookup returns CDR1 SGHNT and CDR2 YENEEA. This CDR3 is 15 amino acids long. DNA of the CDR3: TGTGCCAGCACCTATCACGGGAGAGGACAAGAGACCCAGTACTTC. Residues: CASTYHGRGQETQYF.

The rearrangement uses TRBV7-9 and TRBJ2-3; TRBD1 is a possible D gene (6 bases). V lost 4 bases and J 4 bases, leaving 18 bases between the germline ends. Germline assignment: CDR1 SEHNR and CDR2 FQNEAQ (reference sequence). The CDR3 runs to 16 residues. This chain's CDR3 is CASSSQRQVVSDTQYF. The CDR3 coding sequence is TGTGCCAGCAGCTCCCAACGACAGGTCGTCTCAGATACGCAGTATTTT.

The V gene is TRBV5-1, the J gene TRBJ2-6; TRBD1 agrees at 11 bases. CDR1 and CDR2 (germline): SGHRS, YFSETQ. CDR3 size: 17 residues. V was clipped by 4 bases and J by 4 bases; unmatched bases: 7. Here the CDR3 DNA reads TGCGCCAGCAGCGAATGGACAGGGGGCGAAGGGGCCAACGTCCTGACTTTC. It codes for CASSEWTGGEGANVLTF. The full variable domain, completed using reference TRBV5-1 and TRBJ2-6, is KAGVTQTPRYLIKTRGQQVTLSCSPISGHRSVSWYQQTPGQGLQFLFEYFSETQRNKGNFPGRFSGRQFSNSRSEMNVSTLELGDSALYLCASSEWTGGEGANVLTFGAGSRLTVL.